The T cell receptor beta chain described here comes from a study of regulatory T cells in long-lasting Graves disease. V gave up 11 bases and J gave up 6 bases; unmatched junction bases: 11. Germline CDR1 is MNHNS and CDR2 is SASEGT. The CDR3 extends over 14 amino acids. Described time point: newly diagnosed GD, antithyroid drugs for less than 3 months. Extracted RNA from PBMCs served as the source of the TCR library. According to the study, TCR beta libraries were built with iRepertoire HTBI primers and CDR3-region Arm-PCR. How the authors handled the data: From all samples, identification returned 14 TRBJ and 60 or so TRBV segments. Each CDR3 protein is one row after TCRdb ran MiXCR on the multiplex PCR reads. These V and J calls rely on TCRdb rather than the paper's analysis. The sample lists approximately 440,000 distinct CDR3 sequences, about 16% seen once, with more than 9% in the top ten. The same data also went into a second study, on T cells in Graves' hyperthyroidism and ophthalmopathy. From that report: First-round RT-PCR targeting the TCR CDR3 was performed with the HTBI primer set. Stable hyperthyroidism was told apart from ophthalmopathy by a model built on 13 V-J features.

The J gene is TRBJ2-1, the V gene TRBV6-1; 9 bases fit TRBD2. The sequencing used peripheral blood mononuclear cells (PBMCs), collected at new diagnosis, from a patient treated with antithyroid drugs. The TCR was taken from a man aged 40-49 years with Graves disease. This CDR3 is CAAHNSGGINEQFF. The CDR3 nucleotides read TGTGCCGCACATAATAGCGGGGGAATCAATGAGCAGTTCTTC.